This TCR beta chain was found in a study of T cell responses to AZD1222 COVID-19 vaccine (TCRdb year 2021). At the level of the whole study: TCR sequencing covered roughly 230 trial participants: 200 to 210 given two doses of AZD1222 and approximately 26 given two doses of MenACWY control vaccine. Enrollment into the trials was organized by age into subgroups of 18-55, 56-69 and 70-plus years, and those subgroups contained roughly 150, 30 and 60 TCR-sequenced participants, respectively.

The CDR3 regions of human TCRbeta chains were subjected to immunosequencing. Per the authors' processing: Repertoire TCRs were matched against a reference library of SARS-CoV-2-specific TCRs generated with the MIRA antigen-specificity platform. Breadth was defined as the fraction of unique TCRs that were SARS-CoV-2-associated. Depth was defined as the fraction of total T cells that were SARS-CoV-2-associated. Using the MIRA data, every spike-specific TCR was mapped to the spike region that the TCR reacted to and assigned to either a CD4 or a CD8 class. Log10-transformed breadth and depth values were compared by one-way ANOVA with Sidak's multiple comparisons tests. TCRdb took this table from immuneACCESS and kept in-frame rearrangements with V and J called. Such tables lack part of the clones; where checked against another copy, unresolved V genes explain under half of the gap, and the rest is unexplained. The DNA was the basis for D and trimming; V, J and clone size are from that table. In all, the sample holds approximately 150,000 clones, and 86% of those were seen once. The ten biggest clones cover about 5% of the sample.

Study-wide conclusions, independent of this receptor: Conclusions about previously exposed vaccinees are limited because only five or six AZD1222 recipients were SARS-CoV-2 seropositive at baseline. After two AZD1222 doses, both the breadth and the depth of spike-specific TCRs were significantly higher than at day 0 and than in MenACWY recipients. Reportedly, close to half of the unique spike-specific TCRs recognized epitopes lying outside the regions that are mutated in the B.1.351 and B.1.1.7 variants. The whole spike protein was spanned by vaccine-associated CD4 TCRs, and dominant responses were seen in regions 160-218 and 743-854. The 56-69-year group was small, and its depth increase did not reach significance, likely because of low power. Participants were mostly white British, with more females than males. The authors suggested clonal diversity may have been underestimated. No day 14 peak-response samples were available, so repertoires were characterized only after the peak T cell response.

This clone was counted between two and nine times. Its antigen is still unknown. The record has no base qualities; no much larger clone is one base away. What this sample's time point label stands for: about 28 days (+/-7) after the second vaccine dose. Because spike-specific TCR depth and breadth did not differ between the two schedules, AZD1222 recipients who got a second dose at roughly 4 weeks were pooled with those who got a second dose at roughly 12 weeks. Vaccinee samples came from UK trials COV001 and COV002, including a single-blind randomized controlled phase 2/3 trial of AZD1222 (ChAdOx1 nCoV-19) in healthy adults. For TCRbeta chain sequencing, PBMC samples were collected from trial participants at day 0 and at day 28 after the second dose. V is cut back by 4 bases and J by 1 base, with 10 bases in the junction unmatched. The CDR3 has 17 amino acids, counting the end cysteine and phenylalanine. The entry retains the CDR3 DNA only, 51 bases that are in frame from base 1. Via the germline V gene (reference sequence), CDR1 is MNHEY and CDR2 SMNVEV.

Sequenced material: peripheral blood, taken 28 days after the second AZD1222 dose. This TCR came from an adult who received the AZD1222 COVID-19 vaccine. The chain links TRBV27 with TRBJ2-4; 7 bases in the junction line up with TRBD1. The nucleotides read TGTGCCAGCAGTTCATTCCGACAGGGCGAGGCCAAAAACATTCAGTACTTC. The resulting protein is CASSSFRQGEAKNIQYF.